These 29 T cell receptor beta chains share one sample of origin, sequenced in a study of control samples from healthy donors and cancer patients. Clones were sequenced by immunoSEQ multiplex PCR, and TCRdb holds only the in-frame ones, with some missing. The profile shows 95,000 to 150,000 clones, around 86% of them singletons. Input material: blood. The receptor source for this set is a man aged 40-49 years in good health.

This chain links TRBV24-1 with TRBJ2-1; TRBD2 might be the D (7 bases). Germline-derived CDR1 and CDR2 are KGHDR and SFDVKD. The CDR3 runs to 16 residues. The germline V and J ends were trimmed by 0 bases and 4 bases, with 12 bases remaining between them. The DNA for the CDR3 is TGTGCCACCAGTGATTTGCGCGGGGGCATGTACAATGAGCAGTTCTTC. Its protein is CATSDLRGGMYNEQFF.

The chain combines TRBV29-1 with TRBJ1-2, with 8 bases identical to TRBD1. This CDR3 has 14 residues. The V segment lost 8 bases and the J segment 2 bases; nucleotides outside the gene matches: 10. The germline V gene has CDR1 SQVTM and CDR2 ANQGSEA. In DNA, the CDR3 is TGCAGCACTCAGGACAGGGCTGGAAACTATGGCTACACCTTC. As protein: CSTQDRAGNYGYTF.

The chain employs TRBV29-1 and TRBJ1-3; no clear D gene. The CDR3 totals 12 residues. The germline gives CDR1 SQVTM, CDR2 ANQGSEA. V dropped 4 bases and J dropped 3 bases, with 7 bases sitting between them. CDR3 residues: CSVGSLGNTIYF. The CDR3 region has the DNA TGCAGCGTTGGGTCACTTGGAAACACCATATATTTT.

This clone has a single count. V gene TRBV3-1 (or the pseudogene TRBV3-2) combines with J gene TRBJ1-2; D remains unclear. The germline CDR1 and CDR2 sequences are LGHDT and YNNKEL (reference sequence). V was clipped by 0 bases and J by 7 bases, with 6 bases between them. This CDR3 has 12 amino acids. The CDR3 nucleotides read TGTGCCAGCAGCCAAGATCGGGCTGGCTACACCTTC. Residues: CASSQDRAGYTF.

The gene calls are TRBV4-3 and TRBJ2-3, with TRBD2 matching over 10 bases. V shed 1 base and J 4 bases; nucleotides not matched to a gene: 8. This CDR3 has 17 amino acids. CDR1 is LGHNA and CDR2 is YSLEER in the germline V gene. The CDR3 region has the DNA TGCGCCAGCAGCCAAGCTGGAGCGGGGGGGGCCGCAGATACGCAGTATTTT. This codes for CASSQAGAGGAADTQYF.

The chain recombines TRBV4-1 with TRBJ1-4; 12 nucleotides align to TRBD1. CDR1 MGHRA and CDR2 YSYEKL come from the germline V gene. The CDR3 contains 16 residues. V shed 4 bases and J 7 bases; nucleotides not matched to a gene: 7. The CDR3 sequence is CASSRSGTGGSEKLFF. The CDR3 DNA follows: TGCGCCAGCAGCCGGTCCGGGACAGGGGGCAGTGAAAAACTGTTTTTT.

The CDR3 reads CASSRSGGADEQYF. CDR3 sequence (DNA): TGTGCCAGCAGCCGTAGCGGGGGGGCCGACGAGCAGTACTTC. The J gene is TRBJ2-7, the V gene TRBV13, with 11 bases lining up with TRBD2. Germline trimming cut 5 bases from V and 5 bases from J; bases unmatched to any gene: 5. The germline CDR1 and CDR2 sequences are PRHDT and FYEKMQ (reference sequence). The CDR3 consists of 14 residues.

The chain has TRBV25-1 and TRBJ2-3, with TRBD2 matching 12 bases. V dropped 5 bases and J dropped 2; count of bases not matched to a gene: 5. The CDR3 sequence is 16 residues long. CDR1 MGHDK and CDR2 SYGVNS come from the germline V gene. The CDR3 is CASSPWTSGVTDTQYF. For the CDR3, the DNA is TGTGCCAGCAGTCCGTGGACTAGCGGGGTCACAGATACGCAGTATTTT.

This chain uses TRBV19 with TRBJ1-2; a weak D match, TRBD1 (5 bases). This CDR3 has 14 amino acids. V lost 6 bases and J 2 bases, leaving 13 bases between the germline ends. Germline CDR1 LNHDA, CDR2 SQIVND (reference sequence). The CDR3 reads CASSAPGSNYGYTF. CDR3 in DNA: TGTGCCAGTAGCGCGCCAGGGTCCAACTATGGCTACACCTTC.

The genes are TRBV5-1 and TRBJ2-3; 7 bases match TRBD2. Germline V CDR1 and CDR2: SGHRS, YFSETQ. The V segment lost 5 bases and the J segment 3 bases; nucleotides outside the gene matches: 3. The CDR3 is made up of 13 amino acids. In nucleotides, the CDR3 is TGCGCCAGCAGACCGGGGGGTACAGATACGCAGTATTTT. Residues: CASRPGGTDTQYF.

The chain's CDR3 is CASSEVVGTGTSYEQYF. The CDR3 bases are TGTGCCAGCAGTGAAGTGGTAGGGACCGGGACCTCCTACGAGCAGTACTTC. The V and J genes are TRBV6-1 and TRBJ2-7; either TRBD1 or TRBD2 may supply D (5 bases each). Between the trimmed V and J ends, which lost 1 base and 0 bases, there was a span of 16 bases. CDR3 size: 17 residues. The V gene's germline CDR1 is MNHNS and CDR2 SASEGT.

The chain is built from TRBV29-1 and TRBJ1-2, with 7 nucleotides matching TRBD1. The CDR3 runs to 12 residues. Germline CDR1 is SQVTM and CDR2 is ANQGSEA. The J segment lost 9 bases and the V segment lost 8 bases, leaving 12 bases of the junction unmatched. The CDR3 DNA reads TGCAGCACCGGGACAGCCCAATCGAGCTACACCTTC. Translation: CSTGTAQSSYTF. Combining the CDR3 with reference TRBV29-1 and TRBJ1-2 gives the whole variable domain SAVISQKPSRDICQRGTSLTIQCQVDSQVTMMFWYRQQPGQSLTLIATANQGSEATYESGFVIDKFPISRPNLTFSTLTVSNMSPEDSSIYLCSTGTAQSSYTFGSGTRLTVV.

Only one count was recorded for this clone. This rearrangement joins TRBV30 to TRBJ1-3; 7 nucleotides agree with TRBD1. This CDR3 has 18 residues. The junction had 16 bases not matched to a gene; V was cut back by 3 bases and J by 2 bases. Looked up from germline, CDR1 is GTSNPN and CDR2 is SVGIG (reference sequence). CDR3: CAWRVRGAQGVPGNTIYF. DNA of the CDR3: TGTGCCTGGAGGGTCCGGGGAGCTCAGGGGGTACCTGGAAACACCATATATTTT.

A few counts support this clone. The gene calls are TRBV6-5 and TRBJ2-1; D might be TRBD2 (6 bases). The V gene's germline CDR1 is MNHEY and CDR2 SVGAGI. CDR3 length: 14 residues. Trimming removed 7 bases from V and 7 bases from J, with 17 bases in between. CDR3 residues: CASKGLGAGNEQFF. The CDR3 region has the DNA TGTGCCAGCAAGGGTCTCGGGGCGGGGAATGAGCAGTTCTTC.

As for this clone: Other DNA variants within this sample encode the same CDR3. The chain joins TRBV5-4 to TRBJ1-2; D remains ambiguous. The CDR3 extends over 12 amino acids. V lost 0 bases to trimming and J lost 8 bases, with 8 bases between them. Germline V gene lookup returns CDR1 SGHNT and CDR2 YYREEE (reference sequence). DNA for the CDR3: TGTGCCAGCAGCTTGGAATCCCGAGGCTACACCTTC. It translates to CASSLESRGYTF.

A single count supports this clone. This CDR3 reads CASSPRRASSGANVLTF. As DNA, the CDR3 is TGTGCCAGCAGCCCCCGACGGGCTAGCAGTGGGGCCAACGTCCTGACTTTC. The chain employs TRBV5-5 and TRBJ2-6, with D possibly TRBD2 on 5 matching bases. The V end lost 4 bases, the J end lost 3 bases, and 17 bases lay between the germline ends. The CDR3 runs to 17 residues. Germline V CDR1 and CDR2: SGHKS, YYEKEE (reference sequence).

The chain joins TRBV4-1 to TRBJ2-1; 10 bases are shared with TRBD2. V lost 3 bases and J lost 7; bases outside the gene matches: 12. Germline V CDR1 and CDR2: MGHRA, YSYEKL. The CDR3 covers 17 residues. CDR3 residues: CASSQRMSGGGVNEQFF. CDR3 nucleotide sequence: TGCGCCAGCAGCCAGCGAATGAGCGGGGGGGGTGTAAATGAGCAGTTCTTC.

The V gene is TRBV27, the J gene TRBJ1-6; D may be TRBD1 (6 bases). Germline CDR1 and CDR2: MNHEY and SMNVEV (reference sequence). V lost 2 bases to trimming and J lost 7 bases, with 15 bases between them. The CDR3 totals 16 residues. The CDR3 bases are TGTGCCAGCAGTTTAATTGGGGGCGCACGGAATTCACCCCTCCACTTT. Its translation: CASSLIGGARNSPLHF.

The DNA for the CDR3 is TGTGCCAGCAAAAGGGCAGGGTACAATGAGCAGTTCTTC. This codes for CASKRAGYNEQFF. The chain couples TRBV12-3 or TRBV12-4 to TRBJ2-1; maybe TRBD1 (5 bases). The CDR3 covers 13 residues. Trimming took 7 bases from V and 4 from J, leaving 11 bases between them.

This chain links TRBV6-4 with TRBJ2-2; D is ambiguous. The CDR3 is 13 amino acids. V gave up 3 bases and J gave up 6 bases, with 8 bases separating them. Germline CDR1 reads MRHNA; CDR2 reads SNTAGT. The CDR3 DNA follows: TGTGCCAGCAGTGAGGGGTTCGCCGGGGAGCTGTTTTTT. Amino acid sequence: CASSEGFAGELFF.

The chain couples TRBV6-5 to TRBJ2-1; weak D call: TRBD2 (6 bases). The V and J ends lost 5 bases and 5 bases respectively, with 10 bases between them. The CDR3 runs 13 residues. CDR1 and CDR2 (germline): MNHEY, SVGAGI. The CDR3: CASSTGLHNEQFF. In nucleotides, the CDR3 is TGTGCCAGCAGTACGGGACTGCACAATGAGCAGTTCTTC.

This clone was found once. The same CDR3 arises from other DNA sequences in this sample as well. This chain connects TRBV24-1 to TRBJ1-4; 9 nucleotides agree with TRBD1. The V and J ends lost 4 bases and 5 bases, in that order; junction bases with no gene match: 4. CDR1 is KGHDR, CDR2 SFDVKD, per germline. The CDR3 sequence is 15 residues long. This chain's CDR3 is CATSDAGTGNEKLFF. CDR3 nucleotide sequence: TGTGCCACCAGTGACGCCGGGACAGGGAATGAAAAACTGTTTTTT.

This chain connects TRBV14 to TRBJ1-2, with D maybe TRBD1 (5 bases). The CDR3 consists of 15 residues. The V end was cut by 4 bases, the J end by 0 bases, with 12 bases between. Germline V gene sequence: CDR1 SGHDN, CDR2 FVKESK. The CDR3 bases are TGTGCCAGCAGCCTTCCGGGGCAGACTAACTATGGCTACACCTTC. This codes for CASSLPGQTNYGYTF.

The CDR3 is CASSSQGQPQHF. Here the CDR3 DNA reads TGTGCCAGCAGTTCCCAGGGTCAGCCCCAGCATTTT. The V and J genes are TRBV6-6 and TRBJ1-5; possibly TRBD1 for D (5 bases). Deletions cut 4 bases from V and 6 bases from J, with 7 bases between. The CDR3 is 12 residues long. Germline V lookup: CDR1 MNHNY, CDR2 SVGAGI (reference sequence).

V and J are TRBV3-1 (or the pseudogene TRBV3-2) and TRBJ1-4; tentative D call: TRBD1 (5 bases). V dropped 4 bases and J dropped 5 bases, with 11 bases sitting between them. The CDR3 is 14 residues long. CDR1 LGHDT and CDR2 YNNKEL come from the germline V gene (reference sequence). CDR3 loop: CASSPYRDNEKLFF. Here the CDR3 DNA reads TGTGCCAGCAGCCCCTACCGGGACAATGAAAAACTGTTTTTT.

The CDR3 sequence: CSVAGHLSYNEQFF. CDR3 coding DNA: TGCAGCGTTGCGGGACACCTATCCTACAATGAGCAGTTCTTC. The chain links TRBV29-1 to TRBJ2-1, with D possibly matching TRBD1 (6 bases). V dropped 4 bases and J dropped 1 base, with 11 bases sitting between them. The CDR3 consists of 14 residues. From germline, CDR1 is SQVTM and CDR2 ANQGSEA.

J is TRBJ2-6 and V is TRBV6-2 or TRBV6-3, with D perhaps TRBD1 or TRBD2 (5 bases each). This CDR3 has 17 residues. The V gene's germline CDR1 is MNHEY and CDR2 SVGEGT. Trimming took off 4 bases at V and 1 base at J, with 14 bases between the two ends. The CDR3 bases are TGTGCCAGCAGTTCAACAGGACTTCTTTCTGGGGCCAACGTCCTGACTTTC. Protein product: CASSSTGLLSGANVLTF.

CDR3: CASRRGGGMGYTF. CDR3 nucleotides: TGTGCCAGCCGAAGGGGAGGGGGCATGGGCTACACCTTC. The J gene is TRBJ1-2, the V gene TRBV2; 7 nucleotides match TRBD1. Germline CDR1 reads SNHLY; CDR2 reads FYNNEI. The CDR3 consists of 13 residues. V was clipped by 8 bases and J by 8 bases; unmatched bases: 11.

V and J are TRBV6-2 or TRBV6-3 and TRBJ2-3, with D possibly being TRBD2 (5 bases). Germline-derived CDR1 and CDR2 are MNHEY and SVGEGT. Trimming removed 0 bases from V and 2 bases from J, with 15 bases in between. This CDR3 contains 17 residues. The CDR3 sequence is CASSYSLISGDTDTQYF. In nucleotides, the CDR3 is TGTGCCAGCAGTTACTCACTAATTTCCGGGGACACAGATACGCAGTATTTT.